The clone carrying this T cell receptor beta chain was observed a handful of times. The assay was immunoSEQ multiplex PCR, and TCRdb's table has in-frame clones only and misses some. Of 90,000 to 150,000 clones in the sample, roughly 85% are singletons; the top ten hold more than 7.5%. The data were taken from a study of T cell responses to AZD1222 COVID-19 vaccine. This clonotype was obtained from an adult in good health. The input for sequencing was peripheral blood, taken on day 0 of AZD1222 vaccination.

CDR3 nucleotide sequence: TGTGCCAGCAGCTTTTGGGGCACAGATACGCAGTATTTT. This translates into CASSFWGTDTQYF. The chain links TRBV7-8 to TRBJ2-3; D unresolved. The germline V gene has CDR1 SGHVS and CDR2 FQNEAQ. The CDR3 is 13 amino acids. V was shortened by 3 bases and J by 1 base, with 5 bases between the two germline ends.